The 9 T cell receptor beta chains given below trace back to one sample, sequenced in a study of T-cell reconstitution after alpha-beta-depleted transplantation in children. Unique molecular identifiers were used in preparing the TCRbeta library. Using its own MiXCR run on the PCR reads, TCRdb lists one record per CDR3 protein. The sample has 150,000 to 250,000 distinct CDR3 sequences; 6.3% are singletons. The source was PBMCs, collected before TCRalphabeta/CD19-depleted stem cell transplant. Source of these receptors: a girl under three years old with combined immunodeficiency, due to receive a stem cell transplant.

This clonotype occurred many times. V is TRBV6-5 and J is TRBJ2-7, with a weak D call TRBD2 (5 bases). With 3 bases removed from V and 2 bases from J, the gap between germline ends came to 11 bases. CDR3 size: 14 residues. Germline V gene lookup returns CDR1 MNHEY and CDR2 SVGAGI. The CDR3 DNA reads TGTGCCAGCAGTTATAGTGGGAGTCCCTACGAGCAGTACTTC. Amino acids: CASSYSGSPYEQYF.

Many counts were recorded for this clonotype. The chain couples TRBV20-1 to TRBJ2-7; the D call may be TRBD1 or TRBD2 (5 bases each). The CDR3 consists of 13 residues. The germline CDR1 and CDR2 sequences are DFQATT and SNEGSKA (reference sequence). V lost 7 bases and J lost 4, with 17 bases in between. CDR3 nucleotides: TGCAGTGGGGGCGGGCTAGCCGCGTACGAGCAGTACTTC. It encodes CSGGGLAAYEQYF.

This clonotype was detected ten times or more. This chain connects TRBV7-9 to TRBJ2-5; unclear D gene. Germline loops: CDR1 SEHNR, CDR2 FQNEAQ (reference sequence). V gave up 5 bases and J gave up 1 base, with 11 bases separating them. There are 14 residues in the CDR3. CDR3 sequence: CASSHLMLQETQYF. The CDR3 DNA sequence: TGTGCCAGCAGCCACCTAATGCTCCAAGAGACCCAGTACTTC.

The chain carries TRBV5-6 and TRBJ2-1, with D uncertain. This CDR3 spans 15 amino acids. Germline-derived CDR1 and CDR2 are SGHDT and YYEEEE. V was pared by 1 base and J by 8 bases, with 16 bases between. In DNA form, the CDR3 reads TGTGCCAGCAGCTTGTTCCCCAGTAGTTACTATGAGCAGTTCTTC. Translation: CASSLFPSSYYEQFF.

This clonotype has at least ten counts. The CDR3 is CASSTLAVYTDTQYF. CDR3 nucleotides: TGTGCCAGCAGCACACTAGCGGTCTACACAGATACGCAGTATTTT. This chain connects TRBV6-1 to TRBJ2-3; 8 bases agree with TRBD2. The CDR3 spans 15 residues. The ends lost 6 bases at V and 2 bases at J; junction bases unmatched: 7. Germline CDR1 MNHNS, CDR2 SASEGT.

This clonotype has at least ten counts. V gene TRBV6-1 combines with J gene TRBJ2-7; D remains ambiguous. CDR1 is MNHNS and CDR2 is SASEGT in the germline V gene. Trimming shortened V by 4 bases and J by 3 bases, and 4 bases separated the two germline ends. The CDR3 consists of 11 residues. CDR3 nucleotide sequence: TGTGCCAGCAGTGGAAACTACGAGCAGTACTTC. This encodes CASSGNYEQYF.

This sequence joins TRBV18 and TRBJ2-4, with D unclear. The germline CDR1 and CDR2 sequences are KGHSH and LQKENI. CDR3 length equals 18 residues. V lost 5 bases and J 0 bases, leaving 20 bases between the germline ends. This CDR3 is CASSEQHYSFIAKNIQYF. CDR3 in DNA: TGTGCCAGCTCAGAGCAGCACTACTCGTTTATAGCCAAAAACATTCAGTACTTC. The variable domain in full, with the rest retrieved from reference TRBV18 and TRBJ2-4, is NAGVMQNPRHLVRRRGQEARLRCSPMKGHSHVYWYRQLPEEGLKFMVYLQKENIIDESGMPKERFSAEFPKEGPSILRIQQVVRGDSAAYFCASSEQHYSFIAKNIQYFGAGTRLSVL.

This clonotype was observed at least ten times. The V and J genes are TRBV29-1 and TRBJ1-2, with D unclear. The CDR3 contains 11 residues. The V gene lost 3 bases and the J gene lost 5 bases, with 7 bases spanning the gap. CDR1 and CDR2 from the germline V gene are SQVTM and ANQGSEA. CDR3 residues: CSVDSIYGYTF. CDR3 DNA: TGCAGCGTTGATTCCATATATGGCTACACCTTC.

The genes are TRBV4-1 and TRBJ2-5; 7 bases line up with TRBD2. Trimming took 4 bases from V and 0 from J; bases not matched to a gene: 8. This CDR3 contains 16 residues. The germline V gene has CDR1 MGHRA and CDR2 YSYEKL. CDR3 DNA sequence: TGCGCCAGCAGCCTCTCAGGCCGGGGGGACCAAGAGACCCAGTACTTC. Encoded protein: CASSLSGRGDQETQYF.